This T cell receptor (beta chain) is from a study of T cells in localized non-small cell lung cancer. Overall study findings and caveats: Longer overall survival was associated with a higher density of T cells in the blood. Multi-region tumor sequencing was not done, so intratumor heterogeneity could not be excluded.

On this clone itself: Antigen: not known.

Using immunoSEQ multiplex PCR, the repertoire was profiled, and TCRdb retains in-frame clones only, with some absent. The sample yields around 1,900 clones, about a quarter seen once. V was trimmed by 5 bases and J by 0 bases, leaving 16 bases between them. CDR3 size: 16 residues. CDR1 is SGDLS and CDR2 is YYNGEE in the germline V gene. Adjacent lung samples, free of atypia, were obtained at least 2 cm from the tumor margin. The sequence was obtained from a female donor of 60 years or more with stage I lung adenocarcinoma. The chain links TRBV9 to TRBJ2-3, with D possibly TRBD1 on 6 matching bases. Sequences were derived from normal lung tissue next to the tumor, sampled before any cancer treatment. This chain's CDR3 is CASRILTGLSTDTQYF. For the CDR3, the DNA is TGTGCCAGCAGGATTTTGACAGGTTTAAGCACAGATACGCAGTATTTT.